Here is one T cell receptor (beta chain) with its context. Its target is not known. These data originate in a study of cytomegalovirus exposure and HLA in healthy donors. Whole-study context: A preliminary data release comprised approximately 85 million unique TCRs obtained from HLA-typed donors. Genotyping showed roughly 77% of almost 400 donors falling in the Caucasian-associated ancestry cluster. Points from the study as a whole: Some highly shared sequence variants likely arose as a pipeline artifact. One later analysis reportedly identified an Asian-associated ancestry cluster that showed fewer N-insertions than the roughly 720-donor mean.

The PCR contained 60 Vbeta and 13 Jbeta primers. Some clones are missing from TCRdb's copy, which holds only in-frame ones; the method was immunoSEQ multiplex PCR. The sample lists around 130,000 clones; roughly 77% were seen once. CDR3 length equals 17 residues. With 3 bases clipped from V and 2 bases from J, the junction kept 9 bases outside the gene matches. CDR1 LNHDA and CDR2 SQIVND come from the germline V gene (reference sequence). The sample taken for sequencing was PBMCs. The chain combines TRBV19 with TRBJ2-3, with 9 bases fitting TRBD2. The sequence was collected from a middle-aged woman in good health and CMV-seropositive. CDR3: CASSIVWREGVTDTQYF. In DNA, the CDR3 is TGTGCCAGTAGTATCGTCTGGCGGGAGGGAGTCACAGATACGCAGTATTTT.